This entry lists 21 T cell receptor beta chains sequenced from one sample in a study of early T cells in non-severe SARS-CoV-2 infection. TCRdb re-called the 5' RACE reads with MiXCR, one entry per CDR3 protein. Of roughly 60,000 distinct CDR3 sequences listed, around 6.6% are singletons. Sample: whole blood, taken at baseline. The receptors derive from an adult who was a healthcare worker with PCR-confirmed SARS-CoV-2 infection or an uninfected control (not recorded which).

This clonotype appeared many times. This sequence joins TRBV6-5 and TRBJ1-1; D perhaps matches TRBD1 (6 bases). The germline V gene encodes CDR1 MNHEY and CDR2 SVGAGI. The CDR3 sequence is 14 residues long. The germline V and J ends were trimmed by 4 bases and 1 base, with 10 bases remaining between them. The CDR3 region is CASSFSGENTEAFF. The CDR3 region has the DNA TGTGCCAGCAGTTTCTCAGGGGAGAACACTGAAGCTTTCTTT.

This clonotype has ten or more counts. The CDR3 reads CSARPLETQYF. In DNA form, the CDR3 reads TGCAGTGCTCGTCCTTTGGAGACCCAGTACTTC. This sequence joins TRBV20-1 and TRBJ2-5; no firm D call. The germline V gene has CDR1 DFQATT and CDR2 SNEGSKA (reference sequence). The CDR3 consists of 11 residues. Between the trimmed V and J ends, which lost 5 bases and 5 bases, there was a span of 9 bases.

Many counts were recorded for this clonotype. The chain joins TRBV7-2 to TRBJ1-2, with TRBD1 as a possible D gene (5 bases). V shed 5 bases and J shed 8 bases, with 18 bases lying between them. Germline assignment: CDR1 SGHTA and CDR2 FQGNSA. The CDR3 covers 14 residues. The CDR3 loop is CASSPAGAFGGYTF. CDR3 nucleotides: TGTGCCAGCAGCCCCGCCGGGGCCTTTGGGGGCTACACCTTC.

In this sample, this clonotype turned up a few times. The V and J genes are TRBV7-2 and TRBJ1-1; maybe TRBD1 (5 bases). Trimming took off 7 bases at V and 4 bases at J, with 19 bases between the two ends. Germline V lookup: CDR1 SGHTA, CDR2 FQGNSA. This CDR3 region has 15 residues. The DNA of the CDR3 is TGTGCCAGCACCCCACGGGGCTCTTCGGGCACTGAAGCTTTCTTT. Amino acids: CASTPRGSSGTEAFF.

This clonotype was detected ten times or more. The chain joins TRBV13 to TRBJ1-2; 8 nucleotides align to TRBD1. The CDR3 has 13 residues. The V gene end was trimmed by 5 bases and the J gene end by 4 bases; junction bases not matched to a gene: 3. The germline gives CDR1 PRHDT, CDR2 FYEKMQ (reference sequence). In DNA, the CDR3 is TGTGCCAGCAGCGAGGACAGGGCCTATGGCTACACCTTC. Translating gives CASSEDRAYGYTF.

The V gene is TRBV21-1, the J gene TRBJ1-6. TRBV21-1 is a documented pseudogene. The CDR3 contains 20 residues. For the CDR3, the DNA is TGTGCCAGCAGCAAAGCAGGCGGGCCCCTCCAGAGTATGAATAATTCACCCCTCCACTTT. This codes for CASSKAGGPLQSMNNSPLHF.

Many counts were recorded for this clonotype. The J gene is TRBJ2-3, the V gene TRBV9; the D is unclear. Germline CDR1 reads SGDLS; CDR2 reads YYNGEE. The CDR3 is made up of 14 amino acids. Trimming took 7 bases from V and 5 from J, leaving 17 bases between them. CDR3 nucleotides: TGTGCCAGCTCCTCTGCTGTTGGTGGAGATACGCAGTATTTT. Protein: CASSSAVGGDTQYF.

V is TRBV12-3 or TRBV12-4 and J is TRBJ2-3; 7 bases fit TRBD2. Germline trimming cut 5 bases from V and 5 bases from J; bases unmatched to any gene: 13. The CDR3 runs 16 residues. This chain's CDR3 is CASSANPGREVDTQYF. CDR3 bases: TGTGCCAGCAGTGCGAATCCGGGACGGGAGGTAGATACGCAGTATTTT.

This clonotype was observed a few times. The V gene is TRBV7-9, the J gene TRBJ2-3; D is perhaps TRBD2 (6 bases). Germline assignment: CDR1 SEHNR and CDR2 FQNEAQ (reference sequence). The CDR3 runs to 15 residues. Trimming shortened V by 0 bases and J by 1 base, and 8 bases separated the two germline ends. CDR3 DNA: TGTGCCAGCAGCTTAGCCCTAGCGCGCACAGATACGCAGTATTTT. It encodes CASSLALARTDTQYF.

This chain connects TRBV28 to TRBJ1-1; 9 bases map to TRBD1. The J segment lost 4 bases and the V segment lost 7 bases, leaving 7 bases of the junction unmatched. The germline V gene encodes CDR1 MDHEN and CDR2 SYDVKM. The length of the CDR3 is 14 residues. CDR3 region: CASTGTGRVTEAFF. The CDR3 coding sequence is TGTGCCAGCACCGGGACAGGGCGGGTCACTGAAGCTTTCTTT.

This clonotype turned up a few times. This rearrangement joins TRBV5-6 to TRBJ2-7, with D tentatively TRBD1 (6 bases). This CDR3 is 14 amino acids long. Trimming pared 0 bases from V and 5 bases from J, leaving 12 bases between. Per germline, CDR1 SGHDT and CDR2 YYEEEE. CDR3: CASSLVQGVHEQYF. The CDR3 coding sequence is TGTGCCAGCAGCTTGGTACAGGGCGTCCACGAGCAGTACTTC.

This clonotype appeared many times. V and J are TRBV7-2 and TRBJ2-6; no firm D call. The V end was cut by 1 base, the J end by 0 bases, with 10 bases between. CDR3 size: 17 residues. Germline values: CDR1 SGHTA, CDR2 FQGNSA. The CDR3 here is CASSLGSSFSGANVLTF. The DNA of the CDR3 is TGTGCCAGCAGCTTAGGGAGCAGCTTCTCTGGGGCCAACGTCCTGACTTTC.

This clonotype was picked up many times. V usage is TRBV5-1 and J usage is TRBJ1-1, with a possible D match to TRBD1 (5 bases). The V and J ends lost 3 bases and 7 bases respectively, with 13 bases between them. CDR3 length: 13 residues. Per the germline V gene, CDR1 is SGHRS and CDR2 is YFSETQ. CDR3 sequence reads: CASSSLGGNEAFF. CDR3 bases: TGCGCCAGCAGCTCACTGGGGGGGAATGAAGCTTTCTTT. The whole variable domain, remainder taken from reference TRBV5-1 and TRBJ1-1, is KAGVTQTPRYLIKTRGQQVTLSCSPISGHRSVSWYQQTPGQGLQFLFEYFSETQRNKGNFPGRFSGRQFSNSRSEMNVSTLELGDSALYLCASSSLGGNEAFFGQGTRLTVV.

This clonotype was found a few times. This chain joins TRBV6-6 and TRBJ2-2; 12 bases match TRBD1. The CDR3 runs to 16 residues. Losses at the gene ends were 6 bases for V and 5 bases for J; bases not matched to a gene: 7. The germline V gene encodes CDR1 MNHNY and CDR2 SVGAGI (reference sequence). The CDR3 sequence: CASRKGQGAETGELFF. For the CDR3, the DNA is TGTGCCAGCAGGAAGGGACAGGGGGCGGAGACCGGGGAGCTGTTTTTT.

This clonotype was recorded many times. V gene TRBV2 combines with J gene TRBJ2-2; D unresolved. The germline V and J ends were trimmed by 4 bases and 4 bases, with 10 bases remaining between them. Looked up from germline, CDR1 is SNHLY and CDR2 is FYNNEI. CDR3 size: 14 residues. CDR3 loop: CASSASWSTGELFF. The CDR3 region has the DNA TGTGCCAGCAGTGCCTCGTGGTCCACCGGGGAGCTGTTTTTT. Full variable domain (outside the CDR3, taken from reference TRBV2 and TRBJ2-2): EPEVTQTPSHQVTQMGQEVILRCVPISNHLYFYWYRQILGQKVEFLVSFYNNEISEKSEIFDDQFSVERPDGSNFTLKIRSTKLEDSAMYFCASSASWSTGELFFGEGSRLTVL.

The V call is TRBV7-3, the J call TRBJ2-3, with 10 bases matching TRBD2. This CDR3 comprises 15 residues. Germline CDR1 is SGHTA and CDR2 is FQGTGA. V dropped 5 bases and J dropped 1; count of bases not matched to a gene: 3. CDR3 DNA: TGTGCCAGCAGCGCTACTAGCGGGGGCACAGATACGCAGTATTTT. Its protein is CASSATSGGTDTQYF.

This clonotype was counted only a few times. CDR3 DNA: TGCAGCGTTGACCGGACATCAGATACGCAGTATTTT. Translated: CSVDRTSDTQYF. The rearrangement uses TRBV29-1 and TRBJ2-3; the D gene is possibly TRBD1 (5 bases). The CDR3 has 12 amino acids. The germline V and J ends were trimmed by 3 bases and 4 bases, with 8 bases remaining between them. The germline V gene has CDR1 SQVTM and CDR2 ANQGSEA.

The chain couples TRBV12-3 or TRBV12-4 to TRBJ2-1; 7 bases are shared with TRBD1. V lost 5 bases and J lost 13; bases outside the gene matches: 14. The CDR3 is 14 residues long. Written as DNA, the CDR3 is TGTGCCAGCAGTACCTCCGGGACAGTGTCTGAACAGTTCTTC. This translates into CASSTSGTVSEQFF.

This clonotype has more than one count but fewer than ten. Its ends do not fully match the called genes, so a read error is possible. The J gene is TRBJ1-4, the V gene TRBV7-7; D is perhaps TRBD1 (6 bases). Looked up from germline, CDR1 is SSHAT and CDR2 is FNYEAQ (reference sequence). This CDR3 has 16 amino acids. This CDR3 reads CASSPYHPRRGEKLFF. DNA of the CDR3: TGTGCTAGCAGCCCCTATCATCCGCGCAGGGGTGAAAAACTGTTTTTT.

The chain carries TRBV29-1 and TRBJ2-7, with D perhaps assigned TRBD1 or TRBD2 (6 bases each). Germline V gives CDR1 SQVTM, CDR2 ANQGSEA. CDR3 length: 10 residues. The V end was cut by 7 bases, the J end by 5 bases, with 9 bases between. For the CDR3, the DNA is TGCAGCGCGGGGGCCCACGAGCAGTACTTC. This gives the protein CSAGAHEQYF.

In this sample, this clonotype turned up many times. The V and J genes are TRBV11-3 and TRBJ2-3, with 7 nucleotides matching TRBD1. The CDR3 totals 15 residues. After removal of 1 base from V and 7 bases from J, the junction contained 8 bases not matched to a gene. Germline CDR1 is SGHNT and CDR2 is YENEEA. The CDR3 region has the DNA TGTGCCAGCAGCTTAGGAAAGGGGGCAACAAATACGCAGTATTTT. Amino acid sequence: CASSLGKGATNTQYF.